This T cell receptor beta chain was captured in a study of a mutant IDH1 vaccine in newly diagnosed glioma. Study-wide context: Each patient was administered eight vaccinations, scheduled in weeks 1, 3, 5, 7, 11, 15, 19 and 23. Earlier treatment was radiotherapy, temozolomide, or both, with most getting both.

The time point here: week 5, during vaccination. A single vaccine dose contained 300 ug of mutant IDH1 20-mer peptide, and topical imiquimod was used with it. The donor cohort comprised cases of new WHO grade 3 or 4 IDH1-mutant, ATRX-lost astrocytoma. TCRdb's table, derived via immunoSEQ multiplex PCR, lists solely in-frame clones and lacks some. The profile covers around 50,000 clones, with roughly 78% appearing a single time and roughly 5% taken by the ten largest. In regard to this clone: The antigen is unknown.

CDR1 is SGDLS and CDR2 is YYNGEE in the germline V gene. The length of the CDR3 is 14 residues. Trimming took off 4 bases at V and 2 bases at J, with 12 bases between the two ends. Study-wide findings and caveats: It was 85% to 95% of patients that developed vaccine-induced immune responses.

The source is a man aged 50-59 years with glioma. The sample was PBMCs, taken from a glioma patient whose treatment included an IDH1 peptide vaccine. The rearrangement uses TRBV9 and TRBJ2-5; weak D call: TRBD1 (6 bases). The CDR3 bases are TGTGCCAGCAGCCCGGGACAAAGACAAGAGACCCAGTACTTC. It yields the protein CASSPGQRQETQYF.